Listed here are 10 T cell receptor beta chains from one sample, sequenced in a study of T cell changes during pregnancy in multiple sclerosis. The method was immunoSEQ multiplex PCR; TCRdb's version includes in-frame clones alone and lacks a portion of them. The table has about 50,000 clones, 90% to 95% seen once. The sequenced sample was CD4+ T cells from peripheral blood mononuclear cells, obtained before pregnancy. These receptor sequences come from a female donor with multiple sclerosis, enrolled in a pregnancy study.

The rearrangement uses TRBV18 and TRBJ2-7, with 11 positions matching TRBD1. Germline assignment: CDR1 KGHSH and CDR2 LQKENI. The CDR3 spans 17 residues. V trimming: 3 bases; J trimming: 1 base; junction bases outside the gene matches: 8. The CDR3: CASSPGVGTGGSYEQYF. The CDR3 DNA reads as TGTGCCAGCTCACCGGGGGTTGGGACAGGGGGATCCTACGAGCAGTACTTC.

The CDR3 loop is CASSLGQGDNQPQHF. The DNA for the CDR3 is TGCGCCAGCAGCTTGGGACAGGGAGACAATCAGCCCCAGCATTTT. The chain recombines TRBV5-1 with TRBJ1-5; 7 bases are a match to TRBD1. Germline CDR1 reads SGHRS; CDR2 reads YFSETQ. Trimming removed 0 bases from V and 3 bases from J; junction bases left unmatched: 3. The CDR3 is made up of 15 amino acids.

V gene TRBV6-5 combines with J gene TRBJ1-2; 9 bases fit TRBD1. The CDR3 has 13 amino acids. Trimming removed 7 bases from V and 7 bases from J; junction bases left unmatched: 7. The germline CDR1 and CDR2 sequences are MNHEY and SVGAGI. The CDR3 is CASKVQGARGYTF. CDR3 nucleotide sequence: TGTGCCAGCAAAGTACAGGGGGCGCGTGGCTACACCTTC.

The J gene is TRBJ2-3, the V gene TRBV11-2; TRBD2 aligns across 8 bases. There are 17 residues in the CDR3. CDR1 is SGHAT and CDR2 is FQNNGV in the germline V gene. V shed 2 bases and J 1 base; nucleotides not matched to a gene: 8. CDR3 DNA sequence: TGTGCCAGCAGCTTAAGACCGGGAGGGCCGGGCACAGATACGCAGTATTTT. Its protein product is CASSLRPGGPGTDTQYF.

This rearrangement joins TRBV7-9 to TRBJ1-2; 9 bases are shared with TRBD1. The CDR3 has 14 amino acids. Trimming at V came to 3 bases and at J to 4 bases, leaving 3 bases not matched to a gene. Germline assignment: CDR1 SEHNR and CDR2 FQNEAQ (reference sequence). CDR3 loop: CASSLGQGIYGYTF. The CDR3 nucleotides read TGTGCCAGCAGCTTGGGACAGGGAATCTATGGCTACACCTTC. The whole variable domain, filled in from reference TRBV7-9 and TRBJ1-2, reads DTGVSQNPRHKITKRGQNVTFRCDPISEHNRLYWYRQTLGQGPEFLTYFQNEAQLEKSRLLSDRFSAERPKGSFSTLEIQRTEQGDSAMYLCASSLGQGIYGYTFGSGTRLTVV.

This rearrangement joins TRBV5-5 to TRBJ2-7; 9 bases align to TRBD1. With V trimmed by 3 bases and J by 3 bases, 4 bases remained unmatched. The CDR3 sequence is 14 residues long. Germline V lookup: CDR1 SGHKS, CDR2 YYEKEE (reference sequence). CDR3 nucleotide sequence: TGTGCCAGCAGCTATGCGACAGGGGGCTACGAGCAGTACTTC. This translates into CASSYATGGYEQYF.

The rearrangement links TRBV25-1 to TRBJ2-2; D remains unclear. V was cut by 0 bases and J by 3 bases, with 5 bases left in between. The CDR3 runs 14 residues. The germline V gene encodes CDR1 MGHDK and CDR2 SYGVNS. The CDR3 sequence: CASSEYYHTGELFF. The CDR3 region has the DNA TGTGCCAGCAGTGAATACTACCACACCGGGGAGCTGTTTTTT.

V is TRBV7-2 and J is TRBJ2-3; 11 nucleotides agree with TRBD2. Germline V gives CDR1 SGHTA, CDR2 FQGNSA. The CDR3 runs 15 residues. The ends lost 5 bases at V and 5 bases at J; junction bases unmatched: 6. In nucleotides, the CDR3 is TGTGCCAGCAGCATTAGCGGGAGGGCCCAAGATACGCAGTATTTT. The encoded protein is CASSISGRAQDTQYF.

The chain couples TRBV6-1 to TRBJ2-3; 7 positions match TRBD1. This CDR3 comprises 14 residues. Germline V CDR1 and CDR2: MNHNS, SASEGT. The trim removed 6 bases at V and 3 bases at J, leaving 6 bases unmatched. The CDR3 region has the DNA TGTGCCAGCAGCAACAGGGGCGGGACAGATACGCAGTATTTT. Translation: CASSNRGGTDTQYF.

The rearrangement uses TRBV19 and TRBJ1-1; D remains ambiguous. CDR1 is LNHDA and CDR2 is SQIVND in the germline V gene (reference sequence). This CDR3 contains 15 residues. Trimming stripped 5 bases from V and 3 bases from J, with 16 bases between. This CDR3 reads CASSLSGPGDTEAFF. The CDR3 region has the DNA TGTGCCAGTAGTCTCTCCGGGCCCGGGGACACTGAAGCTTTCTTT.